The 2 T cell receptor beta chains below were found in one sample sequenced in a study of Ad26.COV2.S vaccination and SARS-CoV-2 variants. The data were produced by immunoSEQ multiplex PCR, yet TCRdb's version contains in-frame clones alone and is incomplete. The top ten clones hold 1.5% to 2% of a sample with around 450,000 clones, roughly 87% of them seen once. Described treatment: approximately 18 received Ad26.COV2.S at low or high dose, single or two shots; about 5 received placebo; per-sample allocation not given. The samples date from day 63 after the first vaccine or placebo injection. Sequenced here: peripheral blood, sampled in a trial of Ad26.COV2.S vaccine versus placebo. The receptors shown here come from a person aged 18-60 years who received the Ad26.COV2.S COVID-19 vaccine or a placebo.

This clone was detected once. The chain links TRBV7-2 to TRBJ2-7, with 7 bases identical to TRBD1. Per germline, CDR1 SGHTA and CDR2 FQGNSA. Trimming cost V 5 bases and J 2 bases; bases outside gene matches: 9. The CDR3 runs to 15 residues. The chain's CDR3 is CASSHGTVITYEQYF. The CDR3 region has the DNA TGTGCCAGCAGCCATGGGACAGTCATTACCTACGAGCAGTACTTC.

V usage is TRBV7-9 and J usage is TRBJ2-5, with TRBD2 matching 13 bases. CDR3 length equals 15 residues. The V segment lost 6 bases and the J segment 5 bases; nucleotides outside the gene matches: 6. Germline lookup yields CDR1 SEHNR and CDR2 FQNEAQ (reference sequence). CDR3 residues: CASRLAGGQGETQYF. CDR3 in DNA: TGTGCCAGCAGACTAGCGGGAGGGCAGGGTGAGACCCAGTACTTC.